The rows below give T cell receptor beta chains drawn from one sample of a study of human T cells and chemical hapten exposure. TCRdb reanalysed the RACE reads using MiXCR and keeps one entry per CDR3 protein. The sample has about 80,000 distinct CDR3 sequences, around 13% seen once. The source material was whole blood, sampled in connection with sensitization to the hapten diphenylcyclopropenone (DPC). These receptors were collected from a woman in her 50s with alopecia areata. Some clones in this sample may be carry-over from other donors' samples. The CDR3 runs from the conserved cysteine through the conserved F or W. A D gene is named only where the DNA matches it firmly.

j_call: TRBJ1-6
v_call: TRBV20-1
d_call: -
cdr3_aa: CSAREGRLSSYNSPLHF

j_call: TRBJ1-1
v_call: TRBV2
d_call: TRBD1
cdr3_aa: CASRTTGAIEAFF

j_call: TRBJ2-7
v_call: TRBV3-1
d_call: TRBD1
cdr3_aa: CASSHASGQGYEQYF

j_call: TRBJ1-1
v_call: TRBV5-8
d_call: -
cdr3_aa: CASRDIPHAFF

j_call: TRBJ2-3
v_call: TRBV20-1
d_call: -
cdr3_aa: CSASFLEHSTDTQYF

j_call: TRBJ2-2
v_call: TRBV5-4
d_call: -
cdr3_aa: CASSTGTVTGELFF

j_call: TRBJ2-1
v_call: TRBV10-2
d_call: TRBD2
cdr3_aa: CASSSLAGDNEQFF

j_call: TRBJ2-1
v_call: TRBV15
d_call: TRBD1
cdr3_aa: CATSREISGTASYNEQFF

j_call: TRBJ1-5
v_call: TRBV18
d_call: TRBD1
cdr3_aa: CASSVGQGSQPQHF

j_call: TRBJ1-2
v_call: TRBV18
d_call: TRBD1
cdr3_aa: CASSPQTRDSSNYGYTF

j_call: TRBJ2-3
v_call: TRBV29-1
d_call: -
cdr3_aa: CSVEKRTLGTDTQYF

j_call: TRBJ2-3
v_call: TRBV5-8
d_call: TRBD1
cdr3_aa: CASSGTGTGGTDTQYF

j_call: TRBJ1-1
v_call: TRBV2
d_call: -
cdr3_aa: CASLRTTEAFF

j_call: TRBJ1-5
v_call: TRBV4-1
d_call: TRBD1
cdr3_aa: CASSQGPGQAGNQPQHF

j_call: TRBJ2-3
v_call: TRBV29-1
d_call: -
cdr3_aa: CSVGQSSTDTQYF

j_call: TRBJ1-4
v_call: TRBV30
d_call: -
cdr3_aa: CAWSTEKLFF

j_call: TRBJ2-3
v_call: TRBV18
d_call: TRBD2
cdr3_aa: CASSPLAGGPRADTQYF

j_call: TRBJ2-1
v_call: TRBV7-7
d_call: -
cdr3_aa: CASSLQIGNNEQFF